This T cell receptor (beta chain) was obtained from a study of blood T cells in healthy people across ages. Study-level findings and limits: Percentage of naive T cells showed a strong correlation with TCR beta diversity. Aged donors had fewer naive CD4+ cells and lower diversity than long-lived donors. Naive and antigen-experienced cells were not separated, limiting conclusive comparison.

Concerning this clonotype itself: Its antigen is currently unknown.

Next came a second PCR, run for about 7 to 11 cycles, which used a sample-barcoded 5' primer along with a J-beta primer mix. TCRdb recomputed calls from the 5' RACE reads with MiXCR, one row per CDR3 protein. Of about 1.8 million distinct CDR3 sequences listed, 49% are singletons. There are 17 residues in the CDR3. V lost 0 bases and J lost 4, with 15 bases in between. Germline V gives CDR1 LGHNA, CDR2 YNFKEQ. The sequence came from a woman aged 35 to 49 in good health. J is TRBJ1-4 and V is TRBV4-2; possible D gene TRBD1, 6 bases. The sequencing sample was made of blood. CDR3 region: CASSQDKAGAGNEKLFF. CDR3 nucleotide sequence: TGTGCCAGCAGCCAAGATAAGGCAGGGGCGGGTAATGAAAAACTGTTTTTT.